The entry below describes one T cell receptor beta chain. The antigen is undetermined. Intraepithelial plus lamina propria lymphocytes were released by processing graft tissue. The data were taken from a study of graft-versus-host responses after intestinal transplantation. Some clones are missing from TCRdb's copy, which holds only in-frame ones; the method was immunoSEQ multiplex PCR. The table shows just under 65,000 clones, with approximately 88% occurring only once. Study observations and caveats: Recipient-marrow GvH clones were detected, some having first appeared in ileum or blood.

Trimming cost V 0 bases and J 5 bases, with 12 bases left between them. The CDR3 loop spans 15 amino acids. Per the germline V gene, CDR1 is MNHEY and CDR2 is SMNVEV (reference sequence). The clonotype originates from a human patient who received an intestinal transplant, so some T cells may come from the graft donor. The chain uses TRBV27 and TRBJ2-3; possibly TRBD2 for D (6 bases). Sequenced material: ileum tissue, taken roughly 54 weeks after transplant. CDR3 DNA: TGTGCCAGCAGTTTATCTGGAGGGGCAGGAGATACGCAGTATTTT. Its translation is CASSLSGGAGDTQYF.